Each of the 28 T cell receptor beta chains below was sequenced from the same sample in a study of T-cell memory formation after mild COVID-19. MiXCR, run by TCRdb on the 5' RACE reads, gives a single entry per CDR3 protein. This sample has almost 550,000 distinct CDR3 sequences, with roughly 22% found just once. The sample consisted of PBMCs or a T cell subset sorted from them (not recorded which). The receptors stem from an adult woman who had mild COVID-19 (a few samples of this study predate the infection). Cell type and time point are not known.

This clonotype has a handful of counts. The chain joins TRBV5-1 to TRBJ1-5; D might be TRBD1 (5 bases). The ends were cut back, 6 bases at V and 5 bases at J, with 12 bases in the middle. The CDR3 runs 13 residues. The V gene's germline CDR1 is SGHRS and CDR2 YFSETQ. In DNA form, the CDR3 reads TGCGCCAGCATTAGACAGCGCCATCAGCCCCAGCATTTT. Translating gives CASIRQRHQPQHF.

A few counts support this clonotype. This rearrangement joins TRBV7-9 to TRBJ2-1; the D is unclear. This CDR3 is built from 12 residues. Germline V gene sequence: CDR1 SEHNR, CDR2 FQNEAQ (reference sequence). V lost 0 bases and J 12 bases, leaving 9 bases between the germline ends. The CDR3 sequence: CASSLAGSVQFF. In DNA form, the CDR3 reads TGTGCCAGCAGCTTAGCGGGCTCCGTGCAGTTCTTC.

In this sample, this clonotype turned up a few times. This rearrangement joins TRBV5-5 to TRBJ2-2, with D uncertain. Between the trimmed V and J ends, which lost 0 bases and 4 bases, there was a span of 16 bases. This CDR3 is built from 17 residues. The germline V gene encodes CDR1 SGHKS and CDR2 YYEKEE (reference sequence). In DNA, the CDR3 is TGTGCCAGCAGCTTGGACCCGGTTCAAGGGATCACCGGGGAGCTGTTTTTT. Residues: CASSLDPVQGITGELFF.

The chain uses TRBV12-3 or TRBV12-4 and TRBJ2-5; 7 bases match TRBD1. The CDR3 extends over 15 amino acids. V was pared by 0 bases and J by 0 bases, with 1 base of the junction left unmatched. Written as DNA, the CDR3 is TGTGCCAGCAGTTTAGCGGGACAGAACCAAGAGACCCAGTACTTC. Residues: CASSLAGQNQETQYF.

V usage is TRBV12-3 or TRBV12-4 and J usage is TRBJ1-1; TRBD1 matches 9 bases. This CDR3 is built from 16 residues. J lost 4 bases, V lost 7 bases, and 13 bases had no gene match. The CDR3 bases are TGTGCCAGCACCACCGGACAGGGGCGAGCGCTCACTGAAGCTTTCTTT. Translated, it gives CASTTGQGRALTEAFF.

This clonotype was seen a handful of times. The J gene is TRBJ2-7, the V gene TRBV20-1, with 12 nucleotides matching TRBD2. Germline V CDR1 and CDR2: DFQATT, SNEGSKA (reference sequence). The V segment lost 3 bases and the J segment 5 bases; nucleotides outside the gene matches: 11. This CDR3 contains 16 residues. DNA for the CDR3: TGCAGTGCTAGGGTCCCTAGCGGGAGGGGCGCCCACGAGCAGTACTTC. Amino acids: CSARVPSGRGAHEQYF.

The chain combines TRBV4-2 with TRBJ2-7; 9 bases are shared with TRBD1. Germline V gives CDR1 LGHNA, CDR2 YNFKEQ. The CDR3 length is 16 residues. The V segment lost 3 bases and the J segment 6 bases; nucleotides outside the gene matches: 12. This CDR3 is CASSHTPGQGLGEQYF. CDR3 bases: TGTGCCAGCAGCCATACCCCGGGACAGGGATTAGGCGAGCAGTACTTC.

This clonotype was counted between two and nine times. The rearrangement joins TRBV11-2 to TRBJ2-5; 10 nucleotides align to TRBD2. The CDR3 is made up of 15 amino acids. The V gene's germline CDR1 is SGHAT and CDR2 FQNNGV. The junction had 1 base not matched to a gene; V was cut back by 3 bases and J by 0 bases. The CDR3 DNA follows: TGTGCCAGCAGCTTTACTAGCGGGGACCAAGAGACCCAGTACTTC. This codes for CASSFTSGDQETQYF. The full variable domain, rest sourced from reference TRBV11-2 and TRBJ2-5, is EAGVAQSPRYKIIEKRQSVAFWCNPISGHATLYWYQQILGQGPKLLIQFQNNGVVDDSQLPKDRFSAERLKGVDSTLKIQPAKLEDSAVYLCASSFTSGDQETQYFGPGTRLLVL.

The V call is TRBV5-1, the J call TRBJ2-7, with D tentatively TRBD1 or TRBD2 (6 bases each). CDR3 size: 13 residues. V lost 2 bases and J 5 bases, leaving 11 bases between the germline ends. Per germline, CDR1 SGHRS and CDR2 YFSETQ. CDR3 DNA sequence: TGCGCCAGCAGCTTTAGGGGGGCCAACGAGCAGTACTTC. Its translation: CASSFRGANEQYF. The complete variable domain, with remaining parts taken from reference TRBV5-1 and TRBJ2-7, reads KAGVTQTPRYLIKTRGQQVTLSCSPISGHRSVSWYQQTPGQGLQFLFEYFSETQRNKGNFPGRFSGRQFSNSRSEMNVSTLELGDSALYLCASSFRGANEQYFGPGTRLTVT.

This clonotype was observed a few times. The chain employs TRBV9 and TRBJ2-1, with TRBD2 matching 8 bases. Losses at the gene ends were 5 bases for V and 5 bases for J; bases not matched to a gene: 12. In germline, CDR1 is SGDLS, CDR2 YYNGEE. The CDR3 spans 16 residues. This chain's CDR3 is CASSAPGLAGDNEQFF. CDR3 coding DNA: TGTGCCAGCAGTGCACCGGGGCTAGCGGGTGACAATGAGCAGTTCTTC.

The rearrangement joins TRBV20-1 to TRBJ1-1; D gene unclear. V was trimmed by 0 bases and J by 1 base, leaving 12 bases between them. This CDR3 is 15 amino acids long. The germline gives CDR1 DFQATT, CDR2 SNEGSKA (reference sequence). The DNA for the CDR3 is TGCAGTGCTAGAGATTACAAGTCCGCGAACACTGAAGCTTTCTTT. Translated, it gives CSARDYKSANTEAFF.

A word on this clonotype: This may stem from a read error, because a much larger clone lies one nucleotide away. The chain combines TRBV27 with TRBJ2-1, with 8 bases fitting TRBD2. The junction had 12 bases not matched to a gene; V was cut back by 8 bases and J by 9 bases. The CDR3 totals 14 residues. Germline V gene lookup returns CDR1 MNHEY and CDR2 SMNVEV (reference sequence). CDR3 coding DNA: TGTGCCAGCGCCCCCCGGGGGGGGGCGAGTGAGCAGTTCTTC. Translated, it gives CASAPRGGASEQFF.

The V and J genes are TRBV7-3 and TRBJ2-5; maybe TRBD1 (6 bases). In germline, CDR1 is SGHTA, CDR2 FQGTGA. V was trimmed by 4 bases and J by 1 base, leaving 7 bases between them. The CDR3 covers 13 residues. CDR3 DNA sequence: TGTGCCAGCAGCTCAGGGGTCCAAGAGACCCAGTACTTC. Protein product: CASSSGVQETQYF.

This clonotype was counted at least ten times. This chain joins TRBV5-1 and TRBJ2-1; 11 bases agree with TRBD2. The trim removed 4 bases at V and 4 bases at J, leaving 4 bases unmatched. Germline V gene sequence: CDR1 SGHRS, CDR2 YFSETQ. CDR3 length: 15 amino acids. The CDR3 nucleotides read TGCGCCAGCAGCAATGGACTAGCGGGTTACAATGAGCAGTTCTTC. Translating gives CASSNGLAGYNEQFF.

V is TRBV20-1 and J is TRBJ2-7; 8 nucleotides agree with TRBD2. The CDR3 length is 13 residues. Germline CDR1 DFQATT, CDR2 SNEGSKA (reference sequence). Losses at the gene ends were 7 bases for V and 7 bases for J; bases not matched to a gene: 12. CDR3 amino acids: CSVTQREPGEQYF. The CDR3 nucleotides read TGCAGTGTAACACAGCGGGAGCCGGGGGAGCAGTACTTC.

This clonotype was seen a handful of times. The rearrangement joins TRBV2 to TRBJ2-5; the match to TRBD2 covers 10 bases. The CDR3 loop spans 14 amino acids. In germline, CDR1 is SNHLY, CDR2 FYNNEI. Unmatched junction bases numbered 5, after V lost 6 bases and J lost 4 bases. The CDR3 protein is CASRAASGGETQYF. CDR3 DNA: TGTGCCAGCAGGGCGGCTAGCGGGGGAGAGACCCAGTACTTC.

This clonotype was seen more than once but under ten times. The chain recombines TRBV4-2 with TRBJ2-2; TRBD2 is a possible D gene (6 bases). The CDR3 totals 16 residues. Per the germline V gene, CDR1 is LGHNA and CDR2 is YNFKEQ. Trimming removed 3 bases from V and 0 bases from J, with 11 bases in between. The CDR3 region has the DNA TGTGCCAGCAGCCAGGACTACACCTCGAACACCGGGGAGCTGTTTTTT. This sequence encodes CASSQDYTSNTGELFF.

This clonotype turned up a few times. J is TRBJ2-1 and V is TRBV19, with D perhaps TRBD1 (5 bases). Germline V lookup: CDR1 LNHDA, CDR2 SQIVND (reference sequence). This CDR3 has 16 amino acids. V lost 3 bases, J lost 2 bases, and 14 bases lay in between. CDR3 bases: TGTGCCAGTAGTATCTGGCAGGGCCTGACCTACAATGAGCAGTTCTTC. Its protein product is CASSIWQGLTYNEQFF.

V usage is TRBV6-1 and J usage is TRBJ2-6, with 7 bases identical to TRBD1. V was pared by 5 bases and J by 2 bases, with 6 bases of the junction left unmatched. The germline V gene has CDR1 MNHNS and CDR2 SASEGT. The CDR3 runs to 16 residues. The CDR3: CASSFRTGTGANVLTF. As DNA, the CDR3 is TGTGCCAGCAGTTTTCGGACAGGAACTGGGGCCAACGTCCTGACTTTC.

In this sample, this clonotype turned up a few times. The chain uses TRBV27 and TRBJ1-2; D is undetermined. The CDR3 runs 14 residues. Trimming removed 0 bases at V and 8 bases at J, with 13 bases between. Looked up from germline, CDR1 is MNHEY and CDR2 is SMNVEV (reference sequence). CDR3 protein: CASSLSVSTGGYTF. The CDR3 bases are TGTGCCAGCAGTTTATCGGTCTCAACCGGCGGCTACACCTTC.

This clonotype was seen only a few times. This rearrangement joins TRBV13 to TRBJ2-6; D is unresolved. The CDR3 runs 16 residues. CDR1 is PRHDT, CDR2 FYEKMQ, per germline (reference sequence). Trimming removed 8 bases from V and 1 base from J, with 15 bases in between. CDR3 coding DNA: TGTGCCAGCCTAAAATTGTACCTATCTGGGGCCAACGTCCTGACTTTC. As protein: CASLKLYLSGANVLTF.

The gene calls are TRBV7-3 and TRBJ2-1; TRBD2 agrees at 8 bases. The ends lost 2 bases at V and 8 bases at J; junction bases unmatched: 8. Looked up from germline, CDR1 is SGHTA and CDR2 is FQGTGA. The CDR3 is 15 residues long. CDR3 DNA sequence: TGTGCCAGCAGCTTATCGGCTAGCGGGTCGGATGAGCAGTTCTTC. It is translated as CASSLSASGSDEQFF.

J is TRBJ2-7 and V is TRBV18, with a weak D call TRBD1 (6 bases). The CDR3 covers 15 residues. The V end lost 3 bases, the J end lost 0 bases, and 12 bases lay between the germline ends. Germline CDR1 reads KGHSH; CDR2 reads LQKENI. CDR3 coding DNA: TGTGCCAGCTCACCCGACGACAGGAGCTCCTACGAGCAGTACTTC. Its protein is CASSPDDRSSYEQYF.

The CDR3 region has the DNA TGCAGCGTTGGGGGGGCCGGTGGTTTAGACGGGGAGCTGTTTTTT. Amino acids: CSVGGAGGLDGELFF. V usage is TRBV29-1 and J usage is TRBJ2-2, with D perhaps given as TRBD1 or TRBD2 (6 bases each). V gave up 4 bases and J gave up 7 bases, with 19 bases separating them. The germline CDR1 and CDR2 sequences are SQVTM and ANQGSEA. CDR3 length: 15 amino acids.

The gene calls are TRBV2 and TRBJ2-7; weak D call: TRBD1 (5 bases). The V gene lost 3 bases and the J gene lost 3 bases, with 15 bases spanning the gap. This CDR3 is 15 amino acids long. The germline V gene encodes CDR1 SNHLY and CDR2 FYNNEI. As DNA, the CDR3 is TGTGCCAGCAGTGAGGTGTTAGGGGCTAGCTACGAGCAGTACTTC. Translated, it gives CASSEVLGASYEQYF.

The CDR3 DNA sequence: TGTGCCATCAGTGAAGCCCGCAGAGATACGCACGAGCAGTACTTC. As protein: CAISEARRDTHEQYF. J is TRBJ2-7 and V is TRBV10-3; no definite D call. Germline V gene lookup returns CDR1 ENHRY and CDR2 SYGVKD. This CDR3 region has 15 residues. Trimming took off 3 bases at V and 5 bases at J, with 17 bases between the two ends.

The rearrangement joins TRBV10-3 to TRBJ2-1; 16 nucleotides agree with TRBD2. The CDR3 has 18 residues. Germline values: CDR1 ENHRY, CDR2 SYGVKD. The ends lost 7 bases at V and 7 bases at J; junction bases unmatched: 13. CDR3 sequence (DNA): TGTGCCATCATGACGGGACTAGCGGGAGGGCCCGGGCTTAATGAGCAGTTCTTC. It specifies CAIMTGLAGGPGLNEQFF.

A few counts support this clonotype. The rearrangement uses TRBV20-1 and TRBJ2-7, with a possible D match to TRBD2 (6 bases). The V gene lost 3 bases and the J gene lost 0 bases, with 15 bases spanning the gap. Germline V lookup: CDR1 DFQATT, CDR2 SNEGSKA (reference sequence). This CDR3 comprises 15 residues. The CDR3 DNA sequence: TGCAGTGCTAGCCGCGGGACCCAAAGCTCCTACGAGCAGTACTTC. It encodes CSASRGTQSSYEQYF.